This T cell receptor (beta chain) comes out of a study of neurological immune-mediated disorders. Source material was 2 million unsorted PBMCs, stored at -80 °C in RNAlater. One entry per CDR3 protein results from TCRdb running MiXCR on the 5' RACE reads. This table holds tens of thousands of distinct CDR3 sequences, 2.5% to 3% found once. The table lists this clonotype with many counts. Between the trimmed V and J ends, which lost 3 bases and 4 bases, there was a span of 15 bases. This CDR3 spans 16 amino acids. The chain joins TRBV12-3 or TRBV12-4 to TRBJ2-2; no firm D call. Sequencing input: PBMCs. This receptor was taken from a woman aged 30 to 39 with multiple sclerosis. This CDR3 is CASSLPTSPVTGELFF. For the CDR3, the DNA is TGTGCCAGCAGTTTGCCCACAAGTCCCGTCACCGGGGAGCTGTTTTTT.